This T cell receptor beta chain is drawn from a study of metastatic and nonmetastatic thyroid tumors. About the research overall: Repertoire comparison spanned blood and tumor or nodule tissue of malignant and benign thyroid patients.

In the original analysis: Differences in CDR3 between clinicopathological groups were drawn on to build a classifier intended to discriminate distant-metastatic papillary thyroid cancer patients. TCRdb reassembled clones from the PCR reads with MiXCR. These V and J calls derive from TCRdb rather than the authors' analysis. The repertoire holds fewer than 100,000 clones, about 16% seen once, with 3.6% in the top ten. This clone was counted many times. Its antigen remains unknown. Prior to thyroid surgery, none of the patients had received any treatment. Deletions cut 3 bases from V and 5 bases from J, with 7 bases between. This CDR3 comprises 12 residues. From germline, CDR1 is SGHVS and CDR2 FNYEAQ. Findings and caveats of the study: A significant increase in TCR beta diversity was reportedly seen in malignant thyroid tumors relative to benign nodules, in blood and tumor.

Sequencing input: blood. The J gene is TRBJ2-5, the V gene TRBV7-6, with no clear D. This clonotype was sampled from a female donor with papillary thyroid cancer or a benign thyroid nodule (not recorded which). Some clones in this sample may be carry-over from other donors' samples. The CDR3, as DNA: TGTGCCAGCAGCTTCGCTGAGGAGACCCAGTACTTC. Translating it yields CASSFAEETQYF.